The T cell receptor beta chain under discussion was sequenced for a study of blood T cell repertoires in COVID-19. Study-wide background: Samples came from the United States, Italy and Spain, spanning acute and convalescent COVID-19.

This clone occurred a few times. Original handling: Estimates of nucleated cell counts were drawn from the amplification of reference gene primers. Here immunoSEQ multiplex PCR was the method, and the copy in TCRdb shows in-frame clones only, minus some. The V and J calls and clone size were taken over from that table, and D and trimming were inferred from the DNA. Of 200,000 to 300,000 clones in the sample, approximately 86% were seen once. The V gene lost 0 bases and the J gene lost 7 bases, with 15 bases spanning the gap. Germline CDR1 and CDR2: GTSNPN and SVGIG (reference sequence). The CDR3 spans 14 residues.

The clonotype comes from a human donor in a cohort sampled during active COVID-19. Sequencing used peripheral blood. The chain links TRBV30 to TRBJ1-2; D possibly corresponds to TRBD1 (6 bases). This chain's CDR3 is CAWSVYVTGSGYTF. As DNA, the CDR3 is TGTGCCTGGAGTGTCTACGTGACAGGCAGTGGCTACACCTTC.